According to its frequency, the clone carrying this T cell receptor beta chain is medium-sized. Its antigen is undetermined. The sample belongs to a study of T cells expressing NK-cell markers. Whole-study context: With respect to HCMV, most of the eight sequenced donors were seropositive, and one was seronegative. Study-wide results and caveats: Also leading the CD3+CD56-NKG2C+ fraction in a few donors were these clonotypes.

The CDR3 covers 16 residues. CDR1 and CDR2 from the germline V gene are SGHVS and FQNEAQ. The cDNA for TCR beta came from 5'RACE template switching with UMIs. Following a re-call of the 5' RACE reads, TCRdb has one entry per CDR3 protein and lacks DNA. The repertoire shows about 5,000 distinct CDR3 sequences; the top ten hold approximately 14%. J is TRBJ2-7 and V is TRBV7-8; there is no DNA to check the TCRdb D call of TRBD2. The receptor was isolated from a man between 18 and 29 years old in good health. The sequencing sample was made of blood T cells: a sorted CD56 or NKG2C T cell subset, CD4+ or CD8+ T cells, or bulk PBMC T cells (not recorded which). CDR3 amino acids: CASSPSPRLDSYEQYF.